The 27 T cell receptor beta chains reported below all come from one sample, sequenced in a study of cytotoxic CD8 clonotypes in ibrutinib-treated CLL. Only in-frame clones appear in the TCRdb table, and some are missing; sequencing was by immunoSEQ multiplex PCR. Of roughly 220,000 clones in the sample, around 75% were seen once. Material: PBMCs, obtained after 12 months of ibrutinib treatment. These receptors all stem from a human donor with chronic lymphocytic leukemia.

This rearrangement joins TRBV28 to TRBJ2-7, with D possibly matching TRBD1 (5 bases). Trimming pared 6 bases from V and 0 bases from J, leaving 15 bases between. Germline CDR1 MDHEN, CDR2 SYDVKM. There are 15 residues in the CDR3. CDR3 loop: CASRLPRGSSYEQYF. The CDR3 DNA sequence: TGTGCCAGCAGACTCCCAAGGGGAAGCTCCTACGAGCAGTACTTC. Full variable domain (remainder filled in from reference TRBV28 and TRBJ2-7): DVKVTQSSRYLVKRTGEKVFLECVQDMDHENMFWYRQDPGLGLRLIYFSYDVKMKEKGDIPEGYSVSREKKERFSLILESASTNQTSMYLCASRLPRGSSYEQYFGPGTRLTVT.

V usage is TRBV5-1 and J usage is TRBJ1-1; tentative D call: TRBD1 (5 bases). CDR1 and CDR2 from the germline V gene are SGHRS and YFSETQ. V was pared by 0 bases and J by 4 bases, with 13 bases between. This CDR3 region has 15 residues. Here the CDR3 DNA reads TGCGCCAGCAGCTTGGCCGGGGGAGTGGGCACTGAAGCTTTCTTT. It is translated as CASSLAGGVGTEAFF.

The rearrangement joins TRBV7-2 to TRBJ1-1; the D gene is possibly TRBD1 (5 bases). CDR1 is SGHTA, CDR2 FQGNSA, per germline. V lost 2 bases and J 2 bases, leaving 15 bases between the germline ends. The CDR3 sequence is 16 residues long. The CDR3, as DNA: TGTGCCAGCAGCTTACGGCAGGGAGTTAAAAACACTGAAGCTTTCTTT. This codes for CASSLRQGVKNTEAFF.

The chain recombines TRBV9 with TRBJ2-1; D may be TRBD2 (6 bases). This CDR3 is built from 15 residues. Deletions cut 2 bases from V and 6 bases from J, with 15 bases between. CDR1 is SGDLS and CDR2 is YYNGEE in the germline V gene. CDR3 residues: CASSVRDSPVNEQFF. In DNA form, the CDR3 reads TGTGCCAGCAGCGTCCGGGACTCTCCTGTCAATGAGCAGTTCTTC.

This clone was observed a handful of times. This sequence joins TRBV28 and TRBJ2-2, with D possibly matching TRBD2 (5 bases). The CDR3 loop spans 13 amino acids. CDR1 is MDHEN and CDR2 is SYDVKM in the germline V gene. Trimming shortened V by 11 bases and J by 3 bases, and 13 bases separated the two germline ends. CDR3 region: CAGKTGYTGELFF. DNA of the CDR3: TGTGCCGGGAAGACGGGATACACCGGGGAGCTGTTTTTT.

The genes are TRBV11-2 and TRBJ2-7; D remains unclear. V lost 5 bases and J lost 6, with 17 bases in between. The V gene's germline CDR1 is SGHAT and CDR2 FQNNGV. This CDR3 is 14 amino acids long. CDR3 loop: CASSLLSRAREQYF. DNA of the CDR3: TGTGCCAGCAGCCTCCTAAGCCGGGCCCGCGAGCAGTACTTC.

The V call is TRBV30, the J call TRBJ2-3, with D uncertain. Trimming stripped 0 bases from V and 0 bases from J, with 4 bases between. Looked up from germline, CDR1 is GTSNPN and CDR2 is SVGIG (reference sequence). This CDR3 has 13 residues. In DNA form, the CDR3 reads TGTGCCTGGAGTGTGGGTAGCACAGATACGCAGTATTTT. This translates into CAWSVGSTDTQYF.

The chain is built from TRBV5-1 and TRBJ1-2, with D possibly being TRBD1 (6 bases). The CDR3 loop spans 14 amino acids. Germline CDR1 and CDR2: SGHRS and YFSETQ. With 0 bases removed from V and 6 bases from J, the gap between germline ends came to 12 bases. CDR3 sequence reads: CASSLGRGRDGYTF. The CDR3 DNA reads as TGCGCCAGCAGCTTGGGCCGGGGGCGCGATGGCTACACCTTC.

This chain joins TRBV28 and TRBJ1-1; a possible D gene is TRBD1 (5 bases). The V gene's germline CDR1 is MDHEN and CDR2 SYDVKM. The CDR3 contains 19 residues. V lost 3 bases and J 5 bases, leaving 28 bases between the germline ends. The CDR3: CASSFLRGIGQTIRTEAFF. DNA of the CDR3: TGTGCCAGCAGTTTCCTAAGGGGAATAGGGCAGACAATCCGTACTGAAGCTTTCTTT.

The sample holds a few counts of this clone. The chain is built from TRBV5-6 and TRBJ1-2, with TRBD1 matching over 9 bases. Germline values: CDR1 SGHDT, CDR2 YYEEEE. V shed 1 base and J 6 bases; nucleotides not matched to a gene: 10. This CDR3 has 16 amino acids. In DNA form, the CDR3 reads TGTGCCAGCAGCTTGATACAGGGGGCAGTTATTGATGGCTACACCTTC. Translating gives CASSLIQGAVIDGYTF. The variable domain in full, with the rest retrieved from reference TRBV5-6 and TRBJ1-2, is DAGVTQSPTHLIKTRGQQVTLRCSPKSGHDTVSWYQQALGQGPQFIFQYYEEEERQRGNFPDRFSGHQFPNYSSELNVNALLLGDSALYLCASSLIQGAVIDGYTFGSGTRLTVV.

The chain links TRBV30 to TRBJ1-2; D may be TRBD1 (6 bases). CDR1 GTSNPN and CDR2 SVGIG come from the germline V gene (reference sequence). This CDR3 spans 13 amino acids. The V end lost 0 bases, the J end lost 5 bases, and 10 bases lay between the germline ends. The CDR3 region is CAWSVMDSYGYTF. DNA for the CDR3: TGTGCCTGGAGTGTGATGGACAGTTATGGCTACACCTTC.

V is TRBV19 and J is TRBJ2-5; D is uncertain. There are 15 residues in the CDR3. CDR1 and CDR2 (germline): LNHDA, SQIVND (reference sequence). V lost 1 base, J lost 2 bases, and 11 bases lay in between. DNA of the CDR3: TGTGCCAGTAGTATAGGTGGTAGCCTACAAGAGACCCAGTACTTC. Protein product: CASSIGGSLQETQYF.

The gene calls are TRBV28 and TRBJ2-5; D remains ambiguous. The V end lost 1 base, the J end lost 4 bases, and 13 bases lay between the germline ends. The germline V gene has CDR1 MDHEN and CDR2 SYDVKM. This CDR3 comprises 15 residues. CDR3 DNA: TGTGCCAGCAGTTTATCACAGCCGGTAAGAGAGACCCAGTACTTC. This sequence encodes CASSLSQPVRETQYF.

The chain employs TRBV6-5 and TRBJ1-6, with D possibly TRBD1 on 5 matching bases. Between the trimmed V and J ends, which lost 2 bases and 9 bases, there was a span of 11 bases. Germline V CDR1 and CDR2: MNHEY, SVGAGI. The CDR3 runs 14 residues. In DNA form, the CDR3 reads TGTGCCAGCAGTTACCAACAGGCAACTTCACCCCTCCACTTT. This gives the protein CASSYQQATSPLHF.

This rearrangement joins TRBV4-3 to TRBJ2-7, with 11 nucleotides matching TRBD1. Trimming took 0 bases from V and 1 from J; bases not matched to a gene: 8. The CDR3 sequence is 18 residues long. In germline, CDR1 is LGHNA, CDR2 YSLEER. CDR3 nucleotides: TGCGCCAGCAGCCAAGAACGTTCGGACAGGGGGCTGTCCTACGAGCAGTACTTC. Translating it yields CASSQERSDRGLSYEQYF.

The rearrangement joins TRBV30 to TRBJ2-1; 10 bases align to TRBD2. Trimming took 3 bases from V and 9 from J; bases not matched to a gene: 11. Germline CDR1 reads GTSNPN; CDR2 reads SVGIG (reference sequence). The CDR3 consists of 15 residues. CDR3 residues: CAWRSSGRAQGEQFF. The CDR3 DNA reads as TGTGCCTGGAGGTCAAGCGGGAGGGCGCAAGGTGAGCAGTTCTTC.

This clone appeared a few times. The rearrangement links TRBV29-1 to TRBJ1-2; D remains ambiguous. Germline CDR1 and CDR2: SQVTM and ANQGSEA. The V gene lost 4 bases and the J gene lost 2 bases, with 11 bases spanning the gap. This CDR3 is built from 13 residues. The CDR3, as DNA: TGCAGCGTTGTCAAGGTCTTCAACTATGGCTACACCTTC. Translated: CSVVKVFNYGYTF.

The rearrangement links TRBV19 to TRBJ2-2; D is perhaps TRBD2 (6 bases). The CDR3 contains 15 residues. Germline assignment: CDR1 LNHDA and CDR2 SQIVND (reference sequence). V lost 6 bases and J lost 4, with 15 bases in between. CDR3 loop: CASSPYRELTGELFF. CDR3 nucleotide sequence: TGTGCCAGTAGCCCTTACCGGGAGCTCACCGGGGAGCTGTTTTTT. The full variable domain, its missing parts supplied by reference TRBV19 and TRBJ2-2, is DGGITQSPKYLFRKEGQNVTLSCEQNLNHDAMYWYRQDPGQGLRLIYYSQIVNDFQKGDIAEGYSVSREKKESFPLTVTSAQKNPTAFYLCASSPYRELTGELFFGEGSRLTVL.

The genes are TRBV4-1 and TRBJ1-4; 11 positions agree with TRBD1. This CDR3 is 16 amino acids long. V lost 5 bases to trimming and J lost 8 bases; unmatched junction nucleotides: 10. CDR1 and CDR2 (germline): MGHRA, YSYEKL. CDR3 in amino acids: CASSIHGGTGGEKLFF. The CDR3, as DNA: TGCGCCAGCAGCATTCATGGGGGGACAGGGGGAGAAAAACTGTTTTTT.

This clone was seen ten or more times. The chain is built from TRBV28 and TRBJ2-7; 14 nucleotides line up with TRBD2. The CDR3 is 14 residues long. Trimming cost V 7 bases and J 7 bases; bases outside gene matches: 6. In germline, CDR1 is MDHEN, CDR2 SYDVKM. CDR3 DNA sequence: TGTGCCAGCATTGGGACTAGCGGGAGCCTGGAGCAGTACTTC. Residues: CASIGTSGSLEQYF.

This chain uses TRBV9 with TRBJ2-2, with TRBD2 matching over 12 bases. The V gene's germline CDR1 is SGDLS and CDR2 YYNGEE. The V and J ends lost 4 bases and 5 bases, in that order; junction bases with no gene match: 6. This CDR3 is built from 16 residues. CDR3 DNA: TGTGCCAGCAGCTCCCCTGGGACTAGCGGGACCGGGGAGCTGTTTTTT. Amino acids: CASSSPGTSGTGELFF.

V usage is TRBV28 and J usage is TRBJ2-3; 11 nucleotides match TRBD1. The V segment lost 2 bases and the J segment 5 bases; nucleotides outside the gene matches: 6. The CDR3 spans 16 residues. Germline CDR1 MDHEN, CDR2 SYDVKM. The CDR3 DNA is TGTGCCAGCAGTTTAATAGGACAGGGGGCAAGAGATACGCAGTATTTT. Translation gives CASSLIGQGARDTQYF.

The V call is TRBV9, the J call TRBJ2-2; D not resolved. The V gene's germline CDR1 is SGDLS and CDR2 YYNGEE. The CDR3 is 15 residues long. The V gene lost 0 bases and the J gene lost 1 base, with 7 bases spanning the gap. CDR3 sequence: CASSVGGRNTGELFF. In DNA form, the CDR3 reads TGTGCCAGCAGCGTAGGAGGAAGGAACACCGGGGAGCTGTTTTTT.

In DNA, the CDR3 is TGTGCCAGCAGCCCTCTCAACTATGGCTACACCTTC. Its protein product is CASSPLNYGYTF. This chain uses TRBV28 with TRBJ1-2; unclear D gene. The CDR3 sequence is 12 residues long. V gave up 6 bases and J gave up 2 bases, with 7 bases separating them. CDR1 is MDHEN and CDR2 is SYDVKM in the germline V gene.

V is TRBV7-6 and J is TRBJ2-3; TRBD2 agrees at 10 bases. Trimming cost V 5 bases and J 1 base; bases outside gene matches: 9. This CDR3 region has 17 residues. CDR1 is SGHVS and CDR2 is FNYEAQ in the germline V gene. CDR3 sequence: CASSAQSTSGGTDTQYF. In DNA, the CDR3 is TGTGCCAGCAGCGCTCAAAGTACTAGCGGGGGCACAGATACGCAGTATTTT.

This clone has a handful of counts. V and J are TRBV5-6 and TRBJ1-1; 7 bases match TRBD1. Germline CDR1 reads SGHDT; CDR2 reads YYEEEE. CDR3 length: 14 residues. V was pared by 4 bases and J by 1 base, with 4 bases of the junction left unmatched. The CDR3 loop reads CASSDRDRNTEAFF. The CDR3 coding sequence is TGTGCCAGCAGCGACCGGGACAGGAACACTGAAGCTTTCTTT.

The CDR3 loop is CSVELGGKYGYTF. The CDR3 region has the DNA TGCAGCGTTGAACTAGGGGGCAAATATGGCTACACCTTC. The chain recombines TRBV29-1 with TRBJ1-2; 7 bases map to TRBD1. This CDR3 has 13 amino acids. Looked up from germline, CDR1 is SQVTM and CDR2 is ANQGSEA. V shed 2 bases and J 5 bases; nucleotides not matched to a gene: 5.